The following is a TCR beta chain sequence with its context. TCRdb's table, derived via immunoSEQ multiplex PCR, lists solely in-frame clones and lacks some. Among under 200,000 clones, approximately 80% were seen once, and the ten largest hold approximately 11%. The data stem from a study of blood T cell repertoires in COVID-19. About the research overall: Whether acute or convalescent, the COVID-19 samples came from the United States, Italy and Spain.

Per the germline V gene, CDR1 is MDHEN and CDR2 is SYDVKM. V lost 8 bases to trimming and J lost 2 bases, with 18 bases between them. CDR3 size: 15 residues. Cohorts were based on clinical histories the participants reported. All recovered Cohort 3 donors got two negative PCRs, got clearance, or saw symptom resolution. The sequence came from a man between 50 and 59 years old who had recovered from COVID-19. The sample consisted of PBMCs or T cells enriched from blood (not recorded which). The chain combines TRBV28 with TRBJ1-2; D is ambiguous. The CDR3 sequence is CASRTRGGGNYGYTF. The CDR3 DNA follows: TGTGCCAGCCGAACTCGGGGTGGTGGCAACTATGGCTACACCTTC.